The 32 T cell receptor beta chains below all came from one sample that was sequenced in a study of cytomegalovirus exposure and HLA in healthy donors. A multiplex PCR was run with 60 Vbeta primers and 13 Jbeta primers. Using immunoSEQ multiplex PCR, the repertoire was profiled, and TCRdb retains in-frame clones only, with some absent. The table lists 200,000 or so clones, approximately 85% of them singletons. The sequencing input was PBMCs. The source of these receptors is a woman in her fifties or sixties in good health and CMV-seropositive.

CDR3 nucleotides: TGTGCCAGCAGTGAGATTGGCGGGGGGCCAGAGACCCAGTACTTC. Translation: CASSEIGGGPETQYF. The chain combines TRBV2 with TRBJ2-5, with 8 bases lining up with TRBD2. Germline CDR1 and CDR2: SNHLY and FYNNEI. The CDR3 covers 15 residues. The trim removed 3 bases at V and 4 bases at J, leaving 7 bases unmatched.

This sequence joins TRBV28 and TRBJ2-7, with TRBD1 identical over 7 bases. Germline V lookup: CDR1 MDHEN, CDR2 SYDVKM. This CDR3 spans 14 amino acids. Trimming removed 6 bases from V and 2 bases from J; junction bases left unmatched: 7. The CDR3 protein is CASRSTGTTYEQYF. DNA of the CDR3: TGTGCCAGCAGATCGACAGGGACCACCTACGAGCAGTACTTC.

The rearrangement links TRBV5-3 to TRBJ1-5; D is undetermined. TRBV5-3 carries the ORF label, with uncertain function. Trimming pared 4 bases from V and 5 bases from J, leaving 10 bases between. This CDR3 has 13 residues. The CDR3 reads CARSKREDQPQHF. As DNA, the CDR3 is TGTGCCAGAAGCAAGCGGGAGGATCAGCCCCAGCATTTT.

The CDR3 region has the DNA TGCGCCAGCAGCCTCCTTAGCTTAAACACCGGGGAGCTGTTTTTT. Translated, it gives CASSLLSLNTGELFF. The V gene is TRBV5-1, the J gene TRBJ2-2; D gene ambiguous. CDR1 SGHRS and CDR2 YFSETQ come from the germline V gene. The V end was cut by 4 bases, the J end by 2 bases, with 12 bases between. The CDR3 is 15 amino acids.

The chain is built from TRBV10-3 and TRBJ1-6, with a tentative D call TRBD1 (5 bases). V lost 10 bases and J lost 5, with 15 bases in between. CDR1 and CDR2 (germline): ENHRY, SYGVKD. CDR3 length: 14 amino acids. The CDR3 nucleotides read TGTGCCAGTCAGGTGACAGTTAATAATTCACCCCTCCACTTT. Its translation is CASQVTVNNSPLHF.

The J gene is TRBJ2-1, the V gene TRBV9; a weak D match, TRBD1 (5 bases). CDR1 and CDR2 from the germline V gene are SGDLS and YYNGEE. This CDR3 contains 17 residues. V shed 0 bases and J shed 7 bases, with 20 bases lying between them. Written as DNA, the CDR3 is TGTGCCAGCAGCGTAGCTGGGGTCTGGGGCCTAGGGAATGAGCAGTTCTTC. It yields the protein CASSVAGVWGLGNEQFF.

This clone was seen a few times. The gene calls are TRBV5-1 and TRBJ2-2, with TRBD2 matching 8 bases. This CDR3 is built from 15 residues. In germline, CDR1 is SGHRS, CDR2 YFSETQ. J gave up 1 base and V 3 bases, and 2 bases lay outside the gene matches. CDR3 sequence (DNA): TGCGCCAGCAGCTCCCGGGAGGGGAACACCGGGGAGCTGTTTTTT. Its translation: CASSSREGNTGELFF.

This chain joins TRBV28 and TRBJ1-1; D unresolved. V shed 5 bases and J shed 1 base, with 11 bases lying between them. CDR3 length: 14 residues. CDR1 and CDR2 (germline): MDHEN, SYDVKM. The CDR3 bases are TGTGCCAGCAGTAACCCACGGGGGAACACTGAAGCTTTCTTT. This encodes CASSNPRGNTEAFF.

The DNA for the CDR3 is TGTGCCAGCAGCTTTGGACAGGGGGTCACTGAAGCTTTCTTT. Protein sequence: CASSFGQGVTEAFF. The chain is built from TRBV5-6 and TRBJ1-1; 10 positions match TRBD1. The germline V gene encodes CDR1 SGHDT and CDR2 YYEEEE. V lost 2 bases, J lost 4 bases, and 2 bases stayed unmatched. The CDR3 has 14 amino acids.

The CDR3 loop reads CASSLLSHRTDTQYF. As DNA, the CDR3 is TGTGCCAGCAGTTTATTAAGCCATCGCACAGATACGCAGTATTTT. The chain recombines TRBV27 with TRBJ2-3; D unclear. V lost 1 base, J lost 1 base, and 9 bases lay in between. Germline V CDR1 and CDR2: MNHEY, SMNVEV (reference sequence). The CDR3 is 15 residues long.

The sample holds one count of this clone. The chain joins TRBV5-5 to TRBJ1-1; D is possibly TRBD1 (6 bases). V dropped 7 bases and J dropped 4 bases, with 23 bases sitting between them. The germline V gene has CDR1 SGHKS and CDR2 YYEKEE (reference sequence). This CDR3 spans 16 amino acids. The CDR3 sequence is CASAKSQAGARTEAFF. DNA of the CDR3: TGTGCCAGCGCCAAGTCTCAGGCAGGGGCCCGCACTGAAGCTTTCTTT.

The chain links TRBV9 to TRBJ2-7; D might be TRBD1 (6 bases). The germline V and J ends were trimmed by 4 bases and 5 bases, with 19 bases remaining between them. CDR1 SGDLS and CDR2 YYNGEE come from the germline V gene. CDR3 length: 15 residues. The CDR3 DNA reads TGTGCCAGCAGCCCGGGACACGTGCTTAGCGACGAGCAGTACTTC. Translating gives CASSPGHVLSDEQYF.

This chain connects TRBV4-3 to TRBJ1-4, with TRBD1 as a possible D gene (5 bases). The CDR3 has 17 amino acids. V lost 0 bases and J lost 7, with 18 bases in between. CDR1 is LGHNA, CDR2 YSLEER, per germline. The CDR3 region is CASSQDKFRELSEKLFF. CDR3 nucleotide sequence: TGCGCCAGCAGCCAAGATAAGTTCAGGGAATTATCTGAAAAACTGTTTTTT.

Only a few counts were recorded for this clone. The chain employs TRBV2 and TRBJ2-5; tentative D call: TRBD2 (5 bases). From germline, CDR1 is SNHLY and CDR2 FYNNEI. The CDR3 consists of 15 residues. V shed 9 bases and J shed 1 base, with 18 bases lying between them. As DNA, the CDR3 is TGTGCCAGTCCCAAGGGAAGAGCGGTCCAAGAGACCCAGTACTTC. This sequence encodes CASPKGRAVQETQYF.

V usage is TRBV19 and J usage is TRBJ2-7, with 10 bases identical to TRBD1. In germline, CDR1 is LNHDA, CDR2 SQIVND (reference sequence). V was pared by 4 bases and J by 1 base, with 10 bases of the junction left unmatched. There are 17 residues in the CDR3. The CDR3 coding sequence is TGTGCCAGTAGTAGGGGACAGGGGCTGGGAAGGTCCTACGAGCAGTACTTC. Translated, it gives CASSRGQGLGRSYEQYF.

J is TRBJ2-7 and V is TRBV28, with a possible D match to TRBD2 (6 bases). The germline V gene encodes CDR1 MDHEN and CDR2 SYDVKM. The CDR3 totals 15 residues. V gave up 4 bases and J gave up 3 bases, with 16 bases separating them. This CDR3 is CASSSYGTLHYEQYF. CDR3 bases: TGTGCCAGCAGTTCCTATGGGACTCTACACTACGAGCAGTACTTC.

In this sample, this clone turned up once. The CDR3 DNA reads TGTGCCAGCAGCTTGCGGACTAGCGGGAGGGGTGAGGAGACCCAGTACTTC. It yields the protein CASSLRTSGRGEETQYF. The V and J genes are TRBV5-6 and TRBJ2-5, with 15 bases that match TRBD2. J was trimmed by 5 bases and V by 1 base; bases with no gene match: 6. The CDR3 is 17 amino acids. Germline V gene data show CDR1 as SGHDT and CDR2 as YYEEEE.

V usage is TRBV27 and J usage is TRBJ2-1, with 10 positions matching TRBD1. This CDR3 has 20 amino acids. The V and J ends lost 3 bases and 5 bases, in that order; junction bases with no gene match: 19. Germline CDR1 and CDR2: MNHEY and SMNVEV (reference sequence). Written as DNA, the CDR3 is TGTGCCAGCAGTTTTCGCCGTTTGCGGGACAGGGGCCCGGAAAACAATGAGCAGTTCTTC. The encoded protein is CASSFRRLRDRGPENNEQFF.

This rearrangement joins TRBV11-2 to TRBJ2-7; TRBD1 matches 8 bases. In germline, CDR1 is SGHAT, CDR2 FQNNGV. After removal of 4 bases from V and 0 bases from J, the junction contained 5 bases not matched to a gene. The CDR3 spans 15 residues. CDR3 nucleotide sequence: TGTGCCAGCAGCTCTGGACAGGGCCTCTCCTACGAGCAGTACTTC. Translation gives CASSSGQGLSYEQYF.

The rearrangement joins TRBV6-5 to TRBJ1-2; 10 bases map to TRBD1. CDR1 is MNHEY, CDR2 SVGAGI, per germline. The junction had 8 bases not matched to a gene; V was cut back by 6 bases and J by 4 bases. The CDR3 spans 15 residues. The CDR3 here is CASRPPGQGTYGYTF. CDR3 coding DNA: TGTGCCAGCAGGCCGCCGGGACAGGGGACCTATGGCTACACCTTC.

The chain carries TRBV5-1 and TRBJ2-1; 12 nucleotides align to TRBD2. Germline values: CDR1 SGHRS, CDR2 YFSETQ. CDR3 length: 15 amino acids. After removal of 0 bases from V and 9 bases from J, the junction contained 4 bases not matched to a gene. As DNA, the CDR3 is TGCGCCAGCAGCTTGGCTCTAGCGGGAGGGGGTGAGCAGTTCTTC. This codes for CASSLALAGGGEQFF. Variable domain in full (rest from reference TRBV5-1 and TRBJ2-1): KAGVTQTPRYLIKTRGQQVTLSCSPISGHRSVSWYQQTPGQGLQFLFEYFSETQRNKGNFPGRFSGRQFSNSRSEMNVSTLELGDSALYLCASSLALAGGGEQFFGPGTRLTVL.

The rearrangement joins TRBV19 to TRBJ1-6; D uncertain. In germline, CDR1 is LNHDA, CDR2 SQIVND (reference sequence). Trimming stripped 7 bases from V and 10 bases from J, with 20 bases between. The CDR3 consists of 15 residues. CDR3 amino acids: CASNLTRRPGSPLHF. CDR3 sequence (DNA): TGTGCCAGTAACCTAACAAGGCGACCGGGGTCACCCCTCCACTTT.

The genes are TRBV4-2 and TRBJ1-5; D not resolved. V was cut by 1 base and J by 0 bases, with 7 bases left in between. The CDR3 length is 15 residues. Germline V CDR1 and CDR2: LGHNA, YNFKEQ. The DNA for the CDR3 is TGTGCCAGCAGCCAAGCTTACAGTAGCAATCAGCCCCAGCATTTT. Translation gives CASSQAYSSNQPQHF.

The gene calls are TRBV18 and TRBJ2-7, with 7 bases identical to TRBD1. CDR1 KGHSH and CDR2 LQKENI come from the germline V gene. The CDR3 is 14 residues long. V was clipped by 2 bases and J by 7 bases; unmatched bases: 8. The DNA of the CDR3 is TGTGCCAGCTCACCAAGGGACAGTTCCTGGGAGCAGTACTTC. Translating gives CASSPRDSSWEQYF.

The CDR3 loop reads CASSLAATNEKLFF. The CDR3 coding sequence is TGCGCCAGCAGCTTGGCTGCAACTAATGAAAAACTGTTTTTT. This chain links TRBV5-1 with TRBJ1-4; the D is unclear. The CDR3 sequence is 14 residues long. The V end was cut by 0 bases, the J end by 0 bases, with 3 bases between. Per the germline V gene, CDR1 is SGHRS and CDR2 is YFSETQ.

The rearrangement joins TRBV28 to TRBJ2-7, with D possibly matching TRBD2 (7 bases). The CDR3 has 15 residues. The germline V gene encodes CDR1 MDHEN and CDR2 SYDVKM. The V and J ends lost 7 bases and 3 bases respectively, with 19 bases between them. CDR3: CASTSYGGPVYEQYF. The CDR3 nucleotides read TGTGCCAGCACCTCTTACGGGGGGCCCGTCTACGAGCAGTACTTC.

The chain links TRBV5-1 to TRBJ1-2; TRBD1 matches at 7 bases. Per the germline V gene, CDR1 is SGHRS and CDR2 is YFSETQ. The CDR3 runs 15 residues. The ends lost 1 base at V and 5 bases at J; junction bases unmatched: 8. The CDR3 sequence is CASSLNRPTGYGYTF. In nucleotides, the CDR3 is TGCGCCAGCAGCTTGAATCGCCCGACAGGGTATGGCTACACCTTC.

The rearrangement links TRBV29-1 to TRBJ1-2, with D perhaps matching TRBD1 (5 bases). Per the germline V gene, CDR1 is SQVTM and CDR2 is ANQGSEA. V was shortened by 7 bases and J by 8 bases, with 14 bases between the two germline ends. The CDR3 sequence is 11 residues long. CDR3 residues: CSAADGGGYTF. CDR3 nucleotides: TGCAGCGCGGCGGACGGGGGGGGCTACACCTTC.

The gene calls are TRBV19 and TRBJ1-3; 12 nucleotides align to TRBD1. The CDR3 is 15 amino acids. Germline V gene sequence: CDR1 LNHDA, CDR2 SQIVND (reference sequence). Germline trimming cut 6 bases from V and 3 bases from J; bases unmatched to any gene: 3. CDR3 protein: CASRRDRGLGNTIYF. Here the CDR3 DNA reads TGTGCCAGTAGGAGGGACAGGGGGCTTGGAAACACCATATATTTT.

The chain is built from TRBV7-2 and TRBJ2-7; tentatively, D is TRBD1 (6 bases). With 5 bases removed from V and 6 bases from J, the gap between germline ends came to 11 bases. The CDR3 covers 12 residues. Looked up from germline, CDR1 is SGHTA and CDR2 is FQGNSA. CDR3 nucleotides: TGTGCCAGCAGCCCCCAGGGGTTCGAGCAGTACTTC. Translating gives CASSPQGFEQYF.

The gene calls are TRBV7-9 and TRBJ2-5; TRBD1 agrees at 8 bases. V shed 6 bases and J 5 bases; nucleotides not matched to a gene: 8. CDR3 length: 14 amino acids. Germline CDR1 and CDR2: SEHNR and FQNEAQ (reference sequence). This CDR3 is CASSLDRAEETQYF. CDR3 DNA: TGTGCCAGCAGTTTGGACAGGGCGGAGGAGACCCAGTACTTC.

The gene calls are TRBV2 and TRBJ2-3, with D possibly being TRBD2 (6 bases). CDR1 SNHLY and CDR2 FYNNEI come from the germline V gene. CDR3 length: 14 amino acids. V was pared by 11 bases and J by 4 bases, with 19 bases between. The CDR3 loop reads CAGSGTLRADTQYF. In nucleotides, the CDR3 is TGTGCCGGATCAGGGACTCTTCGAGCAGATACGCAGTATTTT.